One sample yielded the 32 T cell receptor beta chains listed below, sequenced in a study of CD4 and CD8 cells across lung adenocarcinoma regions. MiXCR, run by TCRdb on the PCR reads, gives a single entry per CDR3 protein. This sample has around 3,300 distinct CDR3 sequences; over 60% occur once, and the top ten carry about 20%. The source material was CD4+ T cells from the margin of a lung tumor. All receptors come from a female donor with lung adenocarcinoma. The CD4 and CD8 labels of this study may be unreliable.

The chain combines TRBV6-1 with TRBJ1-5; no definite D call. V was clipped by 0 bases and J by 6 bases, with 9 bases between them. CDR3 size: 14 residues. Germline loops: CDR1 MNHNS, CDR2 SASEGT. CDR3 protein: CASSEALSPQPQHF. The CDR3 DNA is TGTGCCAGCAGTGAAGCGCTTAGTCCTCAGCCCCAGCATTTT.

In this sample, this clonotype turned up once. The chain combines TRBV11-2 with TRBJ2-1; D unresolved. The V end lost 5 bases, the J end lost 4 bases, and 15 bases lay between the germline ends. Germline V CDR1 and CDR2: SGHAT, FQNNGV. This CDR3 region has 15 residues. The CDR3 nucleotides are TGTGCCAGCAGCCCCCCGGCCTCGGGTTACAATGAGCAGTTCTTC. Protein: CASSPPASGYNEQFF.

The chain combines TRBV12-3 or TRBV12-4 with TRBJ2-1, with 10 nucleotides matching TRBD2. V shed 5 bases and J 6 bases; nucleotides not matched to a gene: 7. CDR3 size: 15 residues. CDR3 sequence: CASSRTSGLGNEQFF. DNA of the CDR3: TGTGCCAGCAGTCGGACTAGCGGTTTAGGCAATGAGCAGTTCTTC.

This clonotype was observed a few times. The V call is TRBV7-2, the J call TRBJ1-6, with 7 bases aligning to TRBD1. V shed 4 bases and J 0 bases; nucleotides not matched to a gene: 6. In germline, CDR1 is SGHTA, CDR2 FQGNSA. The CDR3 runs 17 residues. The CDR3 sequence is CASSSPQGFSYNSPLHF. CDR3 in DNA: TGTGCCAGCAGCTCACCACAGGGGTTCTCCTATAATTCACCCCTCCACTTT.

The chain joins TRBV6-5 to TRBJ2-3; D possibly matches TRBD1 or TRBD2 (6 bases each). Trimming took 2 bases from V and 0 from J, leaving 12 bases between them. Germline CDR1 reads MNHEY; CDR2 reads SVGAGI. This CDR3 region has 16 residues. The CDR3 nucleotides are TGTGCCAGCAGTTACACGGGGGCCTTTAGCACAGATACGCAGTATTTT. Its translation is CASSYTGAFSTDTQYF.

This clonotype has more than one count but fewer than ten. As DNA, the CDR3 is TGTGCCAGCAGTTTAGCGAGGGGGGGAGTAGAGACCCAGTACTTC. Amino acid sequence: CASSLARGGVETQYF. The rearrangement joins TRBV6-5 to TRBJ2-5; D perhaps matches TRBD2 (7 bases). V shed 4 bases and J shed 4 bases, with 16 bases lying between them. Germline values: CDR1 MNHEY, CDR2 SVGAGI. This CDR3 region has 15 residues.

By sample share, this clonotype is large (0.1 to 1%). CDR3 coding DNA: TGTGCCAGCAACGGACTAGCCAATATCCCCGGGGAGCTGTTTTTT. It yields the protein CASNGLANIPGELFF. This rearrangement joins TRBV6-1 to TRBJ2-2, with 8 nucleotides matching TRBD2. This CDR3 spans 15 amino acids. Germline V CDR1 and CDR2: MNHNS, SASEGT. V gave up 7 bases and J gave up 6 bases; unmatched junction bases: 10.

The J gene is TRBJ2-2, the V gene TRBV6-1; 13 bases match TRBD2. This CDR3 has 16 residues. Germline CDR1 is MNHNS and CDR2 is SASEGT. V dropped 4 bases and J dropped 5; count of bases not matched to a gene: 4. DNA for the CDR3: TGTGCCAGCAGTGGACTAGCGGGAGGCTTTACCGGGGAGCTGTTTTTT. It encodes CASSGLAGGFTGELFF.

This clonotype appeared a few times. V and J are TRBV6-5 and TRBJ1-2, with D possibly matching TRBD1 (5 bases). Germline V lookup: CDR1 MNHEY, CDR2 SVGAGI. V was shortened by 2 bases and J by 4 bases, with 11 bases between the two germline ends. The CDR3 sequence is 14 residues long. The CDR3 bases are TGTGCCAGCAGTTACCTAGGGGCTATCTATGGCTACACCTTC. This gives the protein CASSYLGAIYGYTF.

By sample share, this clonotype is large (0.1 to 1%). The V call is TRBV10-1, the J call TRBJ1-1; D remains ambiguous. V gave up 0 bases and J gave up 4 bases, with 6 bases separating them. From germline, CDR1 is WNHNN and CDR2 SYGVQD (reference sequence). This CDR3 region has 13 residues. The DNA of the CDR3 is TGCGCCAGCAGTGAGTCGAGGAGCACTGAAGCTTTCTTT. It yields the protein CASSESRSTEAFF.

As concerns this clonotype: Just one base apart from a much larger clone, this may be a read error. CDR3 DNA sequence: TGTGCCAGCAGCTTTGGCGAAATCAATGAGCAGTTCTTC. It encodes CASSFGEINEQFF. The V gene is TRBV11-2, the J gene TRBJ2-1, with D unclear. Germline CDR1 reads SGHAT; CDR2 reads FQNNGV. CDR3 length: 13 amino acids. With 3 bases removed from V and 6 bases from J, the gap between germline ends came to 9 bases.

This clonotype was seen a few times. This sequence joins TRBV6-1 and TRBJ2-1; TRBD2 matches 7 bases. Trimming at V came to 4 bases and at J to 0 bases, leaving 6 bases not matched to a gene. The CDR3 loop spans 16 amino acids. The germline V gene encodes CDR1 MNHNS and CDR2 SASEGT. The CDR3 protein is CASSATSGTSYNEQFF. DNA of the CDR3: TGTGCCAGCAGTGCAACGAGCGGGACCTCCTACAATGAGCAGTTCTTC.

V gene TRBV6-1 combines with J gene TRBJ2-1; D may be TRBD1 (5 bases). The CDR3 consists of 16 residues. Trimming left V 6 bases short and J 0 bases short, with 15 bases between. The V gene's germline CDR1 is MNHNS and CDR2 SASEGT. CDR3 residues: CASRAREYGSYNEQFF. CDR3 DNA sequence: TGTGCCAGCAGAGCCAGGGAATACGGCTCCTACAATGAGCAGTTCTTC.

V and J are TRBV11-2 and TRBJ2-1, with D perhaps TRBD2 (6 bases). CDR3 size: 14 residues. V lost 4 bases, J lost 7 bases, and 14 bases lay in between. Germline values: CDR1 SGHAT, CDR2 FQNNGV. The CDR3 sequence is CASSSGSLRNEQFF. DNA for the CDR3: TGTGCCAGCAGCTCCGGGAGTTTGAGGAATGAGCAGTTCTTC.

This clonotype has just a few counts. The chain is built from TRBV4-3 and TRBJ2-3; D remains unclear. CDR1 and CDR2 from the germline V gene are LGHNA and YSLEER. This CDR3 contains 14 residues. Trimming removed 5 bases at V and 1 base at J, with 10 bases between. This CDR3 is CASSETDRTDTQYF. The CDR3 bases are TGCGCCAGCAGCGAAACCGACCGCACAGATACGCAGTATTTT.

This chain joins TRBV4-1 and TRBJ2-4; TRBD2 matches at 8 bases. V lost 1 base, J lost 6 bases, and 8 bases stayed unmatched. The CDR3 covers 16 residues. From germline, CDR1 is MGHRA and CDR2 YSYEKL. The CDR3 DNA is TGCGCCAGCAGCCAAGCCCCGGGACTAGTGATAAACATTCAGTACTTC. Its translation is CASSQAPGLVINIQYF.

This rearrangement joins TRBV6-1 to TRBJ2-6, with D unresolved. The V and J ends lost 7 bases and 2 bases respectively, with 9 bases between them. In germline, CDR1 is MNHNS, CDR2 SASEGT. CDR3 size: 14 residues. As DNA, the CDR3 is TGTGCCAGCACTAGGCTCACTGGGGCCAACGTCCTGACTTTC. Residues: CASTRLTGANVLTF.

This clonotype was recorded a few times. The CDR3 protein is CASSEQQGDTQYF. DNA of the CDR3: TGTGCCAGCAGTGAACAGCAGGGGGATACGCAGTATTTT. V usage is TRBV6-4 and J usage is TRBJ2-3, with TRBD1 as a possible D gene (6 bases). Trimming cost V 3 bases and J 6 bases, with 10 bases left between them. The germline gives CDR1 MRHNA, CDR2 SNTAGT. The CDR3 is made up of 13 amino acids.

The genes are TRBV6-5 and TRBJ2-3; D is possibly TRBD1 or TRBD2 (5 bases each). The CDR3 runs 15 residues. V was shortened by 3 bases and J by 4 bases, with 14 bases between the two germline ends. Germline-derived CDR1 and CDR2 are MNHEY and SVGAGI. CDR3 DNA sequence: TGTGCCAGCAGTTATCGGGGCGGGTCCCCAGATACGCAGTATTTT. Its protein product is CASSYRGGSPDTQYF.

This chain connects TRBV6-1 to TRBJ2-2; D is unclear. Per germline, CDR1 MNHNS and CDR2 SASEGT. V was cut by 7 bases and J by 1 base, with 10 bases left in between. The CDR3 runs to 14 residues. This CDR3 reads CASNFNGNTGELFF. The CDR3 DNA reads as TGTGCCAGCAACTTTAATGGGAACACCGGGGAGCTGTTTTTT.

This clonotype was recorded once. CDR3 sequence reads: CASSSGRTYNEQFF. For the CDR3, the DNA is TGTGCCAGCAGTAGCGGGAGGACCTACAATGAGCAGTTCTTC. The rearrangement joins TRBV6-1 to TRBJ2-1; 9 bases agree with TRBD2. This CDR3 region has 14 residues. J was trimmed by 2 bases and V by 5 bases; bases with no gene match: 1. Germline assignment: CDR1 MNHNS and CDR2 SASEGT.

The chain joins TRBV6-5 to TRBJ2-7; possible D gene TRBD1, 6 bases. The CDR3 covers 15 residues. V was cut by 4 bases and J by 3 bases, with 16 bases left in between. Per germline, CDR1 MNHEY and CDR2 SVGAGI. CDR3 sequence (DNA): TGTGCCAGCAGTTCTACCGGGACATGGATCTACGAGCAGTACTTC. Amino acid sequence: CASSSTGTWIYEQYF.

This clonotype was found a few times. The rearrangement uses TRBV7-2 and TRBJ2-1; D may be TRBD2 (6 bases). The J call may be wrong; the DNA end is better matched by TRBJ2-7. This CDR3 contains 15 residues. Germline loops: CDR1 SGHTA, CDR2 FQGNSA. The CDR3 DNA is TGTGCCAGCAGGGGGGGTCGCGTACAATCCTACGAGCAGTACTTC. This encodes CASRGGRVQSYEQYF.

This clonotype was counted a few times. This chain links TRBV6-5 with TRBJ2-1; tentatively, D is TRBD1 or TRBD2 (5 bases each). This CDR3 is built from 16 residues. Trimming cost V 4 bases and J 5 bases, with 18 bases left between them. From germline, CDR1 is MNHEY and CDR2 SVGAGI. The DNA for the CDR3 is TGTGCCAGCAGTTCCATCCGGAGGCAGGGTGACAATGAGCAGTTCTTC. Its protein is CASSSIRRQGDNEQFF.

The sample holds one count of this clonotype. The CDR3 loop is CASKLAGGPNNEQFF. The CDR3 nucleotides read TGTGCCAGCAAACTAGCGGGAGGGCCAAACAATGAGCAGTTCTTC. V is TRBV6-1 and J is TRBJ2-1, with 13 nucleotides matching TRBD2. The V and J ends lost 7 bases and 5 bases, in that order; junction bases with no gene match: 5. The CDR3 is made up of 15 amino acids. The germline V gene encodes CDR1 MNHNS and CDR2 SASEGT.

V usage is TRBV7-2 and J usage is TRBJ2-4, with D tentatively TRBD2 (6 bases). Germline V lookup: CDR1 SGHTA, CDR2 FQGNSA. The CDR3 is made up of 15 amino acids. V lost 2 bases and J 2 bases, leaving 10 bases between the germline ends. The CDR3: CASSLWWDSKNIQYF. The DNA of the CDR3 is TGTGCCAGCAGCTTATGGTGGGACTCCAAAAACATTCAGTACTTC.

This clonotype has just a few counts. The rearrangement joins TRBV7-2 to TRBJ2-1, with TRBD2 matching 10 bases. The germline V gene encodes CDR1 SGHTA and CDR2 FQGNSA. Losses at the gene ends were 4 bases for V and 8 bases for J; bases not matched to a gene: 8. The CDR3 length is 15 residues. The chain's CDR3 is CASSYTSGISYEQFF. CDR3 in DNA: TGTGCCAGCAGCTATACTAGCGGGATAAGTTATGAGCAGTTCTTC.

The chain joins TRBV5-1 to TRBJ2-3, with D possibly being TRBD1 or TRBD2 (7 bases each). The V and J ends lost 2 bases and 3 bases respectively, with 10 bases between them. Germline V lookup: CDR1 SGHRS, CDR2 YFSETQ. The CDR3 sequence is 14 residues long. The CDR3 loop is CASSFQGGTDTQYF. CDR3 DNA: TGCGCCAGCAGCTTCCAGGGGGGGACAGATACGCAGTATTTT.

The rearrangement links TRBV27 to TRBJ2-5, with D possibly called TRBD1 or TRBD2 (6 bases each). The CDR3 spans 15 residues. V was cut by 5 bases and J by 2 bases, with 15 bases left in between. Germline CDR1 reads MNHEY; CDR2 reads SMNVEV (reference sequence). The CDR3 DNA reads TGTGCCAGCAGTAAGGGGGGCTTGGGTCAAGAGACCCAGTACTTC. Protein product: CASSKGGLGQETQYF.

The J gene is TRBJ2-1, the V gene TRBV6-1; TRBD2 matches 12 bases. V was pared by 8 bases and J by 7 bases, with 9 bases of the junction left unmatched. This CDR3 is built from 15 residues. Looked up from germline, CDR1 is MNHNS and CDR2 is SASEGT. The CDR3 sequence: CASQYRLAGDNEQFF. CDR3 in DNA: TGTGCCAGCCAATACCGACTAGCGGGGGATAATGAGCAGTTCTTC.

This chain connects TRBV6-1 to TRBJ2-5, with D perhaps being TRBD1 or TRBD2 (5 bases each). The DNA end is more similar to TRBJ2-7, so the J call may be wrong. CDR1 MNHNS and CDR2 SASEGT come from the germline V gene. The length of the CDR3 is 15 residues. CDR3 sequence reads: CASSRYGGRGYEQYF. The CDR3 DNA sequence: TGTGCCAGCAGTCGGTATGGGGGAAGAGGGTACGAGCAGTACTTC.

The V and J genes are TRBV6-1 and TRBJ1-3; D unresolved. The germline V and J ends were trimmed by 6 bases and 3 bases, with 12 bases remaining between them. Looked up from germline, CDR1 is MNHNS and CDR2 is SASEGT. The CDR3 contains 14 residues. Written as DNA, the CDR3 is TGTGCCAGCAGCCGTACCGGAGATGGAAACACCATATATTTT. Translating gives CASSRTGDGNTIYF.